Listed below are T cell receptor beta chains from one sample, sequenced in a study of T cell responses to AZD1222 COVID-19 vaccine. TCRdb's table, derived via immunoSEQ multiplex PCR, lists solely in-frame clones and lacks some. The table has roughly 130,000 clones, about 91% seen once. The sample was peripheral blood, taken on day 0 of AZD1222 vaccination. The receptors shown here come from an adult in good health. CDR3s include the opening cysteine and the closing phenylalanine or tryptophan. D genes are given only for firm matches. A clone size is listed for some rows: how often the clone was seen (once, few, many), or a class if it is expanded.

v_call	j_call	clone_size	d_call	cdr3_aa	cdr3_nt
TRBV6-4	TRBJ2-3	few	TRBD1	CASSDSTQGADTQYF	TGTGCCAGCAGTGACTCGACGCAGGGGGCAGATACGCAGTATTTT
TRBV19	TRBJ1-3	NA	NA	CASSWDVTNSGNTIYF	TGTGCCAGTAGTTGGGACGTTACGAACTCTGGAAACACCATATATTTT
TRBV19	TRBJ2-1	NA	NA	CASSIRYSDYYNEQFF	TGTGCCAGTAGTATACGCTACAGTGACTACTACAATGAGCAGTTCTTC
TRBV5-6	TRBJ2-7	NA	NA	CASSLGSPSYEQYF	TGTGCCAGCAGCTTGGGTTCACCTTCTTACGAGCAGTACTTC
TRBV4-3	TRBJ2-7	NA	NA	CASSQKPAGFGISYEQYF	TGCGCCAGCAGCCAAAAACCAGCAGGGTTCGGGATATCCTACGAGCAGTACTTC
TRBV7-6	TRBJ2-2	NA	NA	CASSLVLPRANTGELFF	TGTGCCAGCAGCTTAGTCCTCCCCAGGGCGAACACCGGGGAGCTGTTTTTT
TRBV15	TRBJ1-1	once	NA	CATSRDPRQRGREAFF	TGTGCCACCAGCAGAGATCCGAGGCAGCGCGGTCGTGAAGCTTTCTTT
TRBV25-1	TRBJ1-1	NA	TRBD1	CASSDGWSDRGSWTEAFF	TGTGCCAGCAGTGACGGTTGGTCCGACAGGGGATCCTGGACTGAAGCTTTCTTT
TRBV7-2	TRBJ2-1	NA	TRBD2	CASSLDLSGRAGNEQFF	TGTGCCAGCAGCTTAGACCTTAGCGGGAGGGCCGGGAATGAGCAGTTCTTC
TRBV7-7	TRBJ2-2	NA	TRBD1	CASSPSTGTGELFF	TGTGCCAGCAGCCCCTCGACAGGGACCGGGGAGCTGTTTTTT
TRBV7-2	TRBJ1-3	NA	TRBD1	CASSPDRENTIYF	TGTGCCAGCAGCCCAGACAGGGAGAACACCATATATTTT
TRBV7-9	TRBJ1-5	NA	TRBD1	CASSLAHRGFRDQPQHF	TGTGCCAGCAGCTTAGCCCACAGGGGATTCCGTGATCAGCCCCAGCATTTT
TRBV10-3	TRBJ1-1	NA	NA	CAISEFRASTEAFF	TGTGCCATCAGTGAGTTCAGGGCGAGCACTGAAGCTTTCTTT
TRBV5-1	TRBJ2-5	NA	TRBD1	CASSAEGTGAETQYF	TGCGCCAGCAGCGCCGAAGGGACAGGGGCCGAGACCCAGTACTTC
TRBV12-3/TRBV12-4	TRBJ1-1	NA	NA	CASILGPEAFF	TGTGCCAGCATCCTAGGACCTGAAGCTTTCTTT
TRBV12-3/TRBV12-4	TRBJ1-1	NA	NA	CASSLGREGAFF	TGTGCCAGCAGTTTAGGGCGAGAGGGAGCTTTCTTT
TRBV21-1	TRBJ1-5	NA	NA	CARSNQPQHF	TGTGCCAGGAGCAATCAGCCCCAGCATTTT
TRBV7-2	TRBJ1-5	NA	NA	CASSLWQGNQPQHF	TGTGCCAGCAGCTTATGGCAGGGCAATCAGCCCCAGCATTTT
TRBV2	TRBJ2-5	NA	NA	CASYGGRGALETQYF	TGTGCCAGCTATGGGGGGCGGGGAGCGTTGGAGACCCAGTACTTC
TRBV7-9	TRBJ2-1	NA	TRBD2	CASRRTSGKNEQFF	TGTGCCAGCAGGCGGACTAGCGGGAAGAATGAGCAGTTCTTC
TRBV27	TRBJ2-1	NA	NA	CASSLRLIGGRRDEQFF	TGTGCCAGCAGTTTACGCTTAATAGGCGGACGTAGGGATGAGCAGTTCTTC
TRBV28	TRBJ2-3	NA	NA	CASSIQGLGTDTQYF	TGTGCCAGCAGTATACAGGGCCTTGGCACAGATACGCAGTATTTT
TRBV2	TRBJ1-2	NA	NA	CASNLAYDGYTF	TGTGCCAGCAATTTGGCATACGATGGCTACACCTTC
TRBV19	TRBJ2-2	NA	NA	CASSISGTVLTGELFF	TGTGCCAGTAGTATCTCCGGGACTGTTCTCACCGGGGAGCTGTTTTTT
TRBV3-1/TRBV3-2	TRBJ1-6	NA	NA	CASSQSGDSPLHF	TGTGCCAGCAGCCAATCGGGGGACTCACCCCTCCACTTT
TRBV12-3/TRBV12-4	TRBJ2-7	NA	NA	CASSSQRTYEQYF	TGTGCCAGCAGTTCCCAGCGGACCTACGAGCAGTACTTC
TRBV3-1/TRBV3-2	TRBJ1-1	NA	TRBD1	CASSRIPGQGEAFF	TGTGCCAGCAGCCGAATACCGGGACAGGGGGAAGCTTTCTTT
TRBV19	TRBJ1-3	NA	NA	CASSSTGSSGNTIYF	TGTGCCAGTAGTTCGACTGGTTCTTCTGGAAACACCATATATTTT
TRBV5-1	TRBJ2-3	NA	TRBD1	CATARQGGDTQYF	TGCGCCACCGCGAGACAGGGTGGAGATACGCAGTATTTT
TRBV6-1	TRBJ1-5	NA	NA	CASSEARGNPTGHQPQHF	TGTGCCAGCAGTGAAGCAAGGGGAAACCCAACGGGACACCAGCCCCAGCATTTT
TRBV12-3/TRBV12-4	TRBJ1-4	NA	NA	CASSKDSRFELFF	TGTGCCAGCAGTAAAGACAGCCGATTCGAACTGTTTTTT
TRBV6-5	TRBJ1-4	NA	NA	CASSFRQKNEKLFF	TGTGCCAGCAGTTTTCGTCAGAAAAATGAAAAACTGTTTTTT
TRBV6-2/TRBV6-3	TRBJ2-7	NA	TRBD2	CASSFSGSNYEQYF	TGTGCCAGCAGTTTTAGCGGGAGTAACTACGAGCAGTACTTC
TRBV18	TRBJ2-7	NA	TRBD2	CASSPSAGASYEQYF	TGTGCCAGCTCACCGTCAGCGGGGGCCTCCTACGAGCAGTACTTC
TRBV9	TRBJ2-3	NA	NA	CASSVGVRSRPPGDTQYF	TGTGCCAGCAGCGTAGGAGTAAGGTCTAGGCCTCCGGGAGATACGCAGTATTTT
TRBV12-3/TRBV12-4	TRBJ2-1	NA	NA	CASSLAEQSPFF	TGTGCCAGCAGTTTAGCGGAACAATCCCCGTTCTTC
TRBV3-1/TRBV3-2	TRBJ2-1	NA	NA	CASSQVRVRAYNEQFF	TGTGCCAGCAGCCAAGTGCGAGTCCGGGCCTACAATGAGCAGTTCTTC
TRBV18	TRBJ1-1	NA	TRBD1	CASSKQGANTEAFF	TGTGCCAGCTCAAAACAGGGGGCGAACACTGAAGCTTTCTTT
TRBV14	TRBJ2-7	NA	NA	CANLPWRTYEQYF	TGTGCCAACCTGCCGTGGCGGACCTACGAGCAGTACTTC
TRBV11-3	TRBJ2-7	NA	NA	CASSKNSWDGNAYEQYF	TGTGCCAGCAGCAAAAATTCCTGGGACGGCAATGCCTACGAGCAGTACTTC
TRBV5-1	TRBJ2-1	NA	NA	CASSSRGHSSYNEQFF	TGCGCCAGCAGCTCTCGGGGTCACAGCTCCTACAATGAGCAGTTCTTC
TRBV6-5	TRBJ2-1	NA	NA	CASSYSTSGSYNEQFF	TGTGCCAGCAGTTACTCGACCAGCGGCTCCTACAATGAGCAGTTCTTC
TRBV7-8	TRBJ2-7	once	TRBD1	CASSLGTGPYEQYF	TGTGCCAGCAGCTTGGGGACAGGGCCCTACGAGCAGTACTTC
TRBV10-1	TRBJ1-6	NA	NA	CASSGTSNSPLHF	TGCGCCAGCAGTGGGACGTCTAATTCACCCCTCCACTTT
TRBV5-1	TRBJ1-1	NA	NA	CASSLLAGSTEAFF	TGCGCCAGCAGCTTGCTGGCAGGCTCCACTGAAGCTTTCTTT
TRBV7-9	TRBJ1-2	few	NA	CASSFYSNSNYGYTF	TGTGCCAGCAGCTTTTACAGCAACTCTAACTATGGCTACACCTTC
TRBV12-3/TRBV12-4	TRBJ1-6	NA	NA	CASRAQNSPLHF	TGTGCCAGCAGAGCCCAAAATTCACCCCTCCACTTT
TRBV24-1	TRBJ2-7	NA	NA	CATSDPGADEQYF	TGTGCCACCAGTGATCCAGGGGCCGACGAGCAGTACTTC
TRBV6-8	TRBJ2-5	NA	NA	CASSYGASVIAETQYF	TGTGCCAGCAGTTACGGGGCTAGCGTAATCGCAGAGACCCAGTACTTC
TRBV5-6	TRBJ1-2	NA	NA	CASSLEFRESGYTF	TGTGCCAGCAGCTTGGAGTTCAGGGAGTCTGGCTACACCTTC
TRBV27	TRBJ1-5	NA	NA	CASSLGYSNQPQHF	TGTGCCAGCAGTTTGGGGTATAGCAATCAGCCCCAGCATTTT
TRBV6-6	TRBJ1-1	NA	NA	CASSYTRSNTEAFF	TGTGCCAGCAGTTACACCCGCTCCAACACTGAAGCTTTCTTT
TRBV11-3	TRBJ2-1	NA	NA	CASSSRYNEQFF	TGTGCCAGCAGCTCTAGATACAATGAGCAGTTCTTC